Shown below are 4 T cell receptor beta chains from a single sample sequenced in a study of beta chain features in type 1 diabetes. The antigens these receptors bind are not known. General study findings and limits: All four CD4+ subsets of Type 1 diabetes patients contained TCRB CDR3s that were moderately but significantly shorter.

Expressed TCRB transcripts were sequenced, since all the RNA that had been isolated was reverse transcribed. Repertoires were generated with immunoSEQ multiplex PCR, while TCRdb's copy carries only in-frame clones and drops some. The sample includes approximately 250,000 clones, about a tenth of them seen just once. Sequencing was performed on naive CD4+ T cells from blood. The receptor source for this set is a man aged 25 to 40 with type 1 diabetes.

V is TRBV4-3 and J is TRBJ2-1; TRBD2 matches at 11 bases. Germline-derived CDR1 and CDR2 are LGHNA and YSLEER. This CDR3 contains 15 residues. V lost 0 bases and J lost 6; bases outside the gene matches: 1. The DNA of the CDR3 is TGCGCCAGCAGCCAAGATCTAGCGGGGGGCAATGAGCAGTTCTTC. This encodes CASSQDLAGGNEQFF.

This clone was observed a few times. V and J are TRBV18 and TRBJ1-3, with TRBD1 identical over 10 bases. V was clipped by 2 bases and J by 2 bases; unmatched bases: 6. Germline V gene sequence: CDR1 KGHSH, CDR2 LQKENI. The CDR3 loop spans 17 amino acids. CDR3 sequence: CASSPFGQGVAGNTIYF. The CDR3 coding sequence is TGTGCCAGCTCACCATTTGGACAGGGGGTTGCTGGAAACACCATATATTTT.

The rearrangement uses TRBV18 and TRBJ2-7; 10 bases fit TRBD2. The CDR3 spans 14 residues. V dropped 6 bases and J dropped 6; count of bases not matched to a gene: 8. Germline V CDR1 and CDR2: KGHSH, LQKENI. The CDR3 loop is CASSLDSGGTEQYF. CDR3 in DNA: TGTGCCAGCTCCCTGGATAGCGGGGGGACCGAGCAGTACTTC.

This clone was detected only a few times. V is TRBV19 and J is TRBJ1-6, with D possibly TRBD1 on 6 matching bases. Trimming pared 3 bases from V and 8 bases from J, leaving 14 bases between. Germline lookup yields CDR1 LNHDA and CDR2 SQIVND (reference sequence). CDR3 length: 15 amino acids. CDR3 in amino acids: CASSMADRDDSPLHF. CDR3 DNA: TGTGCCAGTAGTATGGCGGACAGAGATGATTCACCCCTCCACTTT.